This T cell receptor (beta chain) appears in the sequencing data of a study of CD8 T cells in ankylosing spondylitis. The authors made TCR beta libraries by quantitative 5'-RACE with molecular barcodes. TCRdb reanalysed the 5' RACE reads using MiXCR and keeps one entry per CDR3 protein. The repertoire holds some 340,000 distinct CDR3 sequences, about 15% seen once, with 0.85% to 1.4% in the top ten. On this clonotype itself: The antigen is unknown.

V shed 7 bases and J shed 3 bases, with 16 bases lying between them. The CDR3 totals 15 residues. CDR1 and CDR2 (germline): MNHEY, SMNVEV (reference sequence). Study findings and constraints: Both synovial fluid and blood in reactive arthritis had previously been reported to carry some motif variants. It appeared that ankylosing spondylitis blood was characterized by a TCR beta motif of several highly homologous variants.

The sample was blood, either unsorted or a sorted T cell fraction (not recorded which). This TCR derives from a male donor with ankylosing spondylitis or in good health (not recorded which). The chain carries TRBV27 and TRBJ1-5, with D possibly being TRBD1 (6 bases). CDR3 in DNA: TGTGCCAGCACAGCCTCGGGGGGGGCCAATCAGCCCCAGCATTTT. This sequence encodes CASTASGGANQPQHF.